This T cell receptor beta chain is from a study of early T cells in non-severe SARS-CoV-2 infection. Whole-study context: Unsorted whole blood bulk RNA was sequenced, with unpaired chains.

This clonotype appeared many times. Its antigen is as yet unknown. Study results and limitations: VDJdb matching, biased toward anti-spike CD8 responses, missed private and CD4 specificities.

Individual cDNA molecules received unique molecular identifiers during library preparation. Using its own MiXCR run on the 5' RACE reads, TCRdb lists one record per CDR3 protein. The sample has tens of thousands of distinct CDR3 sequences, about 5.7% seen once. Trimming took off 1 base at V and 7 bases at J, with 7 bases between the two ends. The germline CDR1 and CDR2 sequences are SGHTA and FQGNSA. This CDR3 is built from 12 residues. The gene calls are TRBV7-2 and TRBJ1-2; D unresolved. This TCR was recovered from an adult who was a healthcare worker with PCR-confirmed SARS-CoV-2 infection or an uninfected control (not recorded which). Source material: whole blood. CDR3: CASSLGVGGYTF. The CDR3 DNA sequence: TGTGCCAGCAGCTTAGGGGTTGGTGGCTACACCTTC.